Listed below are T cell receptor beta chains from one sample, sequenced in a study of tumor and adjacent non-tumor tissue in lung cancer. TCRdb called the multiplex PCR reads again in MiXCR, with one record for every CDR3 protein. The data contain more than 85,000 distinct CDR3 sequences, 75% of them singletons. What was sequenced was lung tumor tissue. These receptors were taken from a woman in her fifties or sixties with non-small cell lung cancer. The CDR3 runs from the conserved cysteine through the conserved F or W. Each record gives: D gene, clone size, J gene, V gene, CDR3 DNA, CDR3 protein. D genes are given only for firm matches. Clone sizes are given selectively: once, few, many, or a class where the clone is expanded.

d_call: -
clone_size: -
j_call: TRBJ2-1
v_call: TRBV6-5
cdr3_nt: TGTGCCAGCAGCTCGAAGCTGGGGGAATCCTACAATGAGCAGTCCTTC
cdr3_aa: CASSSKLGESYNEQSF

d_call: TRBD2
clone_size: -
j_call: TRBJ2-3
v_call: TRBV13
cdr3_nt: TGTGCCAGCAGCCATAGCGGGTGCTTTGCGGATATGCAGTATTTT
cdr3_aa: CASSHSGCFADMQYF

d_call: -
clone_size: -
j_call: TRBJ2-1
v_call: TRBV4-3
cdr3_nt: TGCGCCAGCAGCCAGCCCCCGCTAGGGGGTTACAAAGAGCAGTTCTTC
cdr3_aa: CASSQPPLGGYKEQFF

d_call: -
clone_size: -
j_call: TRBJ1-6
v_call: TRBV14
cdr3_nt: TGTGCCAGTAGCGTTATTAGGAACGAATCACACCTCCACTTT
cdr3_aa: CASSVIRNESHLHF

d_call: -
clone_size: -
j_call: TRBJ1-5
v_call: TRBV20-1
cdr3_nt: TGTAGTGGAGGACGGAGCAGTCAGCCCCAGCATTTT
cdr3_aa: CSGGRSSQPQHF

d_call: -
clone_size: -
j_call: TRBJ2-6
v_call: TRBV5-5
cdr3_nt: TGTGCCAGCAGCCGAACAGGGGGGGCCAACGTCCTGAGTTTC
cdr3_aa: CASSRTGGANVLSF

d_call: -
clone_size: many
j_call: TRBJ1-5
v_call: TRBV12-3/TRBV12-4
cdr3_nt: TGTGCCAGCAGTGACACAGGGAATCAGCCCCAGCATTTT
cdr3_aa: CASSDTGNQPQHF

d_call: -
clone_size: -
j_call: TRBJ2-5
v_call: TRBV11-1
cdr3_nt: TGTGTCAGCAGCCGACGACAGGTCGAGAGGATAGAGGCCCAGTACTTC
cdr3_aa: CVSSRRQVERIEAQYF

d_call: -
clone_size: once
j_call: TRBJ2-2
v_call: TRBV11-2
cdr3_nt: TGTGTCAGTAGCTTAGTTCCAGGCAGGAACACCGGGGAGATGTTTTTT
cdr3_aa: CVSSLVPGRNTGEMFF

d_call: -
clone_size: -
j_call: TRBJ2-1
v_call: TRBV11-2
cdr3_nt: TGTGCCAGCAGCTGGGGGGTGGCGAGAGACAACGAGCAGTTCTTC
cdr3_aa: CASSWGVARDNEQFF

d_call: TRBD1
clone_size: -
j_call: TRBJ1-2
v_call: TRBV12-3/TRBV12-4
cdr3_nt: TGTGCCAGCACAAAACATATACAGGGGCCATATGGCTACACCTTC
cdr3_aa: CASTKHIQGPYGYTF

d_call: -
clone_size: -
j_call: TRBJ2-7
v_call: TRBV20-1
cdr3_nt: TGCAGTACTGGGTTACCGGGAAGCCTTTCCTACGAGCAGTACTTC
cdr3_aa: CSTGLPGSLSYEQYF

d_call: -
clone_size: -
j_call: TRBJ2-1
v_call: TRBV11-1
cdr3_nt: TGTGCCAGCAGCCGGGCCGGTCGATTCTATGAGCAGTTCTTC
cdr3_aa: CASSRAGRFYEQFF

d_call: -
clone_size: -
j_call: TRBJ1-2
v_call: TRBV11-2
cdr3_nt: TGTGCCAGCATCGCCAACAGGGCCGCTAACTATGGCTACACCTTT
cdr3_aa: CASIANRAANYGYTF

d_call: -
clone_size: few
j_call: TRBJ2-7
v_call: TRBV11-2
cdr3_nt: TGTGCCAGTAGTCTGGGGACGAATGGGCAGTACTTC
cdr3_aa: CASSLGTNGQYF

d_call: -
clone_size: -
j_call: TRBJ2-7
v_call: TRBV11-3
cdr3_nt: TGTGTCAGCAGCCTAGATACGGTAACCTATGAGCAATACTTC
cdr3_aa: CVSSLDTVTYEQYF

d_call: TRBD2
clone_size: -
j_call: TRBJ2-1
v_call: TRBV20-1
cdr3_nt: TGCAGTACTATAAGTAGCGGGAGGGGTCGGGGTGAGCAGTTATTC
cdr3_aa: CSTISSGRGRGEQLF

d_call: TRBD1
clone_size: -
j_call: TRBJ1-1
v_call: TRBV11-3
cdr3_nt: TGTGCCAGTTGGGACAGGAATGGAGGGGACAAGACTTTCTTT
cdr3_aa: CASWDRNGGDKTFF

d_call: -
clone_size: -
j_call: TRBJ1-5
v_call: TRBV11-1
cdr3_nt: TGTGCCAGCAGCTTGGTGGGCGGTCACCCCCAGCATTTT
cdr3_aa: CASSLVGGHPQHF

d_call: -
clone_size: once
j_call: TRBJ1-2
v_call: TRBV28
cdr3_nt: TGTGCCAGCGATAACACTTGGGACTACACCTTC
cdr3_aa: CASDNTWDYTF

d_call: -
clone_size: -
j_call: TRBJ2-7
v_call: TRBV20-1
cdr3_nt: TGTAGTGCCGAGGATGTGTCCTCGGGGCAGTACTTC
cdr3_aa: CSAEDVSSGQYF

d_call: -
clone_size: -
j_call: TRBJ1-2
v_call: TRBV20-1
cdr3_nt: TGCAGTGCTATTGACACGCGCAGCTATGGCTACACCTTC
cdr3_aa: CSAIDTRSYGYTF

d_call: -
clone_size: -
j_call: TRBJ1-5
v_call: TRBV11-2
cdr3_nt: TGTGCCAACAGCTTAGGGGAACGACAGCACCAGCATTTT
cdr3_aa: CANSLGERQHQHF

d_call: TRBD1
clone_size: -
j_call: TRBJ2-2
v_call: TRBV5-5
cdr3_nt: TGTGCCACTATCCGTGGGGGACAGATGAACACCGGGGAGCTGTTTTTT
cdr3_aa: CATIRGGQMNTGELFF

d_call: -
clone_size: -
j_call: TRBJ2-1
v_call: TRBV20-1
cdr3_nt: TGCAGAGCTAGAAGGGACCAATGCAATGAGCAGTTCTTT
cdr3_aa: CRARRDQCNEQFF

d_call: -
clone_size: -
j_call: TRBJ2-4
v_call: TRBV20-1
cdr3_nt: TGCAGTGTCTCATCAGTAGGGCTAGCCAAAAACATTCAGTACTTC
cdr3_aa: CSVSSVGLAKNIQYF

d_call: TRBD2
clone_size: -
j_call: TRBJ2-1
v_call: TRBV20-1
cdr3_nt: TGCAGTGACCCTGATGCCGCGAGGACTAGTGCGAGAGGCGAGCAGTTCTTC
cdr3_aa: CSDPDAARTSARGEQFF

d_call: -
clone_size: -
j_call: TRBJ2-2
v_call: TRBV11-2
cdr3_nt: TGTGCCAGCAGTTTAGTATTGGCGGAGCACACCGGGGAACTGTTTTTT
cdr3_aa: CASSLVLAEHTGELFF

d_call: -
clone_size: -
j_call: TRBJ2-7
v_call: TRBV20-1
cdr3_nt: TGCAGTGCTATCGGCGGGCGGGGTGTAGACGAGCAGTACTTC
cdr3_aa: CSAIGGRGVDEQYF

d_call: -
clone_size: once
j_call: TRBJ2-4
v_call: TRBV12-3/TRBV12-4
cdr3_nt: TGTGCCAGCAGTTTGCGGACTGGTACCAAAAACATTGAGTACTTC
cdr3_aa: CASSLRTGTKNIEYF

d_call: TRBD1
clone_size: -
j_call: TRBJ1-5
v_call: TRBV11-2
cdr3_nt: TGTGACAGCTCCCGTGACAGGGGTCAGCCCCGGCATTTT
cdr3_aa: CDSSRDRGQPRHF

d_call: -
clone_size: many
j_call: TRBJ1-3
v_call: TRBV5-6
cdr3_nt: TGTGCCAGCAGCTTGAGGGACGGCTACTCTGGAAACACCATATATTTT
cdr3_aa: CASSLRDGYSGNTIYF

d_call: -
clone_size: -
j_call: TRBJ2-7
v_call: TRBV11-2
cdr3_nt: TGCGCCAGCAGCTTATACGAGCACTACTTC
cdr3_aa: CASSLYEHYF

d_call: -
clone_size: -
j_call: TRBJ1-2
v_call: TRBV5-6
cdr3_nt: TGTGCCAGCAGTCCCCTGACAGCGGGCTGGTATGGCTACACCTTC
cdr3_aa: CASSPLTAGWYGYTF

d_call: TRBD2
clone_size: -
j_call: TRBJ2-5
v_call: TRBV12-3/TRBV12-4
cdr3_nt: TGTACCAGCAGTGCGGGACTAAAAGAGACCCAGTATTTC
cdr3_aa: CTSSAGLKETQYF

d_call: TRBD2
clone_size: -
j_call: TRBJ2-1
v_call: TRBV29-1
cdr3_nt: TGTAGCACCCGGACTAGCGGGTCCTACAATGAGCAGTTCTTC
cdr3_aa: CSTRTSGSYNEQFF

d_call: TRBD2
clone_size: -
j_call: TRBJ2-5
v_call: TRBV4-3
cdr3_nt: TGCGCCAGCAACCAAGATCGCGGGAGTTCAGAGACCCAGTACTTC
cdr3_aa: CASNQDRGSSETQYF

d_call: TRBD2
clone_size: once
j_call: TRBJ2-3
v_call: TRBV9
cdr3_nt: TGTGCCAGCAGCGAAAGCGGGGTCGGTACAGATACGCAGTATTTT
cdr3_aa: CASSESGVGTDTQYF

d_call: -
clone_size: -
j_call: TRBJ2-3
v_call: TRBV11-2
cdr3_nt: TGTGCCAGCAGCTTTAGACAGGCCAGGACAGATACGCAGTATTTT
cdr3_aa: CASSFRQARTDTQYF

d_call: -
clone_size: -
j_call: TRBJ2-7
v_call: TRBV4-3
cdr3_nt: TGCGCCATCAGCCAAGACACATCATACGAGCAGTACTTC
cdr3_aa: CAISQDTSYEQYF

d_call: TRBD2
clone_size: -
j_call: TRBJ2-5
v_call: TRBV20-1
cdr3_nt: TGCAATGCTGCGGGGGGGGGTTCCCCCCAGACCCAGTACTTC
cdr3_aa: CNAAGGGSPQTQYF

d_call: -
clone_size: -
j_call: TRBJ2-1
v_call: TRBV12-3/TRBV12-4
cdr3_nt: TGTGCCAGCAGTGTACATGGAGAGCAGTTCTTC
cdr3_aa: CASSVHGEQFF

d_call: TRBD1
clone_size: -
j_call: TRBJ2-5
v_call: TRBV4-3
cdr3_nt: TGCGCTAGCAACCAAGAGGCCTCGGGACAGGAGACCCAGTACTTC
cdr3_aa: CASNQEASGQETQYF

d_call: -
clone_size: -
j_call: TRBJ1-1
v_call: TRBV20-1
cdr3_nt: TGCAGTGTTAGAACGGGGGACGCTGAAGCTTTCTTT
cdr3_aa: CSVRTGDAEAFF

d_call: -
clone_size: -
j_call: TRBJ1-1
v_call: TRBV7-8
cdr3_nt: TGTGCCAGCAGCGCAAGGTCAGGGAGGGGTTTCTTT
cdr3_aa: CASSARSGRGFF

d_call: TRBD2
clone_size: once
j_call: TRBJ2-5
v_call: TRBV4-3
cdr3_nt: TGCGCCAGCAGCCAGGATCGCGGGGGTTTAGAGACCCAGTACTTC
cdr3_aa: CASSQDRGGLETQYF

d_call: -
clone_size: few
j_call: TRBJ2-7
v_call: TRBV12-3/TRBV12-4
cdr3_nt: TGTGCCAGCAGGATACAGGGGACTAGGAGAATCGAGCATTACTTC
cdr3_aa: CASRIQGTRRIEHYF

d_call: -
clone_size: -
j_call: TRBJ2-3
v_call: TRBV5-6
cdr3_nt: TGTGCCAGCAGCATCCGACAGACAGATACGCGGTATTTT
cdr3_aa: CASSIRQTDTRYF

d_call: -
clone_size: -
j_call: TRBJ1-1
v_call: TRBV11-3
cdr3_nt: TGTGTCAGCAGTTTAGATTCGGGGAGAGGCACTGAAGCTATCTTT
cdr3_aa: CVSSLDSGRGTEAIF

d_call: -
clone_size: -
j_call: TRBJ2-2
v_call: TRBV20-1
cdr3_nt: TGCGGTGCTAATGGACAGACCGGGGAGCTATTGTTT
cdr3_aa: CGANGQTGELLF

d_call: -
clone_size: once
j_call: TRBJ1-6
v_call: TRBV11-3
cdr3_nt: TGTGCCAGCAGCTTAGAGGACAGATGTATTTCACCCATCCACTTT
cdr3_aa: CASSLEDRCISPIHF

d_call: TRBD2
clone_size: -
j_call: TRBJ2-1
v_call: TRBV11-3
cdr3_nt: TGTGCCAGCAGCCGCCAGGGACTAGCGTGGAGAAGGTCCTACAATGAGCAGTTCTTC
cdr3_aa: CASSRQGLAWRRSYNEQFF

d_call: -
clone_size: -
j_call: TRBJ2-3
v_call: TRBV5-1
cdr3_nt: TGCGCCAGCAGCCCGTCACCTGAGAGCACAGATACGCAGTATTTT
cdr3_aa: CASSPSPESTDTQYF

d_call: TRBD1
clone_size: -
j_call: TRBJ2-7
v_call: TRBV11-3
cdr3_nt: TGTGCCAGCTGCTTGCGACAGGGGACTTCTTACGAGCATTACTTC
cdr3_aa: CASCLRQGTSYEHYF

d_call: -
clone_size: few
j_call: TRBJ2-3
v_call: TRBV7-2
cdr3_nt: TGTGCCAGCAGCTCCCGGGACGGGACTTTACCACACACAGATACGCAGTATTTT
cdr3_aa: CASSSRDGTLPHTDTQYF

d_call: -
clone_size: -
j_call: TRBJ2-5
v_call: TRBV7-8
cdr3_nt: TGTGCCAGCAGTATTGCTAATCAAGAGACCCGCTACTTC
cdr3_aa: CASSIANQETRYF

d_call: -
clone_size: once
j_call: TRBJ2-7
v_call: TRBV6-2/TRBV6-3
cdr3_nt: TGTGCCAGCACTCCAGGGGTAAGGGAGGAGTACTTC
cdr3_aa: CASTPGVREEYF